This record concerns one T cell receptor (beta chain) sequence. The entry originates in a study of cytomegalovirus exposure and HLA in healthy donors. PCR primers comprised 60 Vbeta and 13 Jbeta primers. Profiled with immunoSEQ multiplex PCR; TCRdb holds only in-frame clones, not every one. The profile shows approximately 81,000 clones, roughly 84% of them singletons. The clonotype originates from a woman aged 50 to 60 in good health and CMV-seronegative. The sample consisted of PBMCs.

The DNA for the CDR3 is TGTGCCAGCAGCTTAGTTCAATACAATGAGCAGTTCTTC. It translates to CASSLVQYNEQFF. The chain recombines TRBV11-1 with TRBJ2-1; D is unclear. V was shortened by 1 base and J by 4 bases, with 5 bases between the two germline ends. CDR3 length equals 13 residues. Germline V gene data show CDR1 as SGHAT and CDR2 as FQDESV (reference sequence).